This T cell receptor (beta chain) was identified during a study of blood T cells in healthy people across ages. General study results and limits: Those diversity estimates obtained from one million T cells were thought to be underestimates.

Germline CDR1 and CDR2: MDHEN and SYDVKM. The CDR3 loop spans 15 amino acids. V trimming: 3 bases; J trimming: 9 bases; junction bases outside the gene matches: 8. A remark on this clonotype: Its antigen is undetermined.

Every donor provided approximately 10 milliliters of peripheral blood. Whenever a sample was processed, at least 6.5 million PBMCs were isolated. Alongside a J-beta primer mix, a sample-barcoded 5' primer served in a second PCR lasting about 7 to 12 cycles. TCRdb re-analysed the 5' RACE reads in MiXCR, keeping a single row per CDR3 protein. The data contain 1.5 million to 1.8 million distinct CDR3 sequences, about 45% of them singletons. This sequence originates from a woman aged 18-29 years in good health. Sequenced material: blood. This rearrangement joins TRBV28 to TRBJ2-1; 10 bases map to TRBD2. CDR3 nucleotide sequence: TGTGCCAGCAGTTTCAGCGGGAGGGGGGTTAGTGAGCAGTTCTTC. It yields the protein CASSFSGRGVSEQFF.